This T cell receptor beta chain was observed in a study of regulatory T cells in long-lasting Graves disease. Study-level points and caveats: Graves' patients with persistent disease showed TCR diversity lower than patients newly diagnosed.

This clonotype was counted between two and nine times. As yet, its antigen is unknown. Described time point: persistent/refractory GD, antithyroid drugs over 5 years with positive TRAb. With RNA extracted from PBMCs as input, the TCR library was made. Tubes containing EDTA received roughly 9 milliliters of drawn peripheral blood. The TCR beta library used iRepertoire HTBI primers with Arm-PCR amplification of CDR3. Methods used by the authors: Throughout the samples, researchers identified roughly 60 TRBV and 13 to 15 TRBJ segments. Via MiXCR, TCRdb re-called the multiplex PCR reads, giving one row per CDR3 protein. TCRdb, not the authors, supplied the V and J calls. The sample contains more than 650,000 distinct CDR3 sequences, 30% of which appear only once. The V and J ends lost 0 bases and 7 bases respectively, with 13 bases between them. Germline CDR1 reads LGHDT; CDR2 reads YNNKEL (reference sequence). The CDR3 contains 15 residues.

V usage is TRBV3-1 and J usage is TRBJ1-3; no clear D. The TCR was taken from a female donor with Graves disease. The source material was peripheral blood mononuclear cells (PBMCs), sampled when the disease was refractory, from a patient treated with antithyroid drugs. As DNA, the CDR3 is TGTGCCAGCAGCCAAGATCCCGGAAGGACGAACACCATATATTTT. This codes for CASSQDPGRTNTIYF.